The entry that follows covers one T cell receptor (beta chain) sequence. This record belongs to a study of blood T cell repertoires in COVID-19. Study at large: Acute-phase and convalescent COVID-19 samples originated in the United States, Italy and Spain.

The germline V gene has CDR1 SEHNR and CDR2 FQNEAQ (reference sequence). V gave up 6 bases and J gave up 0 bases, with 13 bases separating them. The CDR3 loop spans 15 amino acids. In the source study's methods: It was from reference gene primer amplification that nucleated cell counts were estimated. Clones were sequenced by immunoSEQ multiplex PCR, and TCRdb holds only the in-frame ones, with some missing. Clonal size and the V and J genes are those of that table, whereas D and trimming came from the DNA. The sample shows 220,000 or so clones, around four fifths of them seen only once. Sequencing was performed on peripheral blood. The chain links TRBV7-9 to TRBJ2-3; TRBD2 might be the D (5 bases). This TCR was sampled from a man aged 25-40 years with active or convalescent COVID-19. The CDR3: CASRRGLASTDTQYF. Here the CDR3 DNA reads TGTGCCAGCAGGCGAGGACTGGCAAGCACAGATACGCAGTATTTT.